The 24 T cell receptor beta chains below all came from one sample that was sequenced in a study of preoperative IRX-2 immunotherapy in early breast cancer. The data were produced by immunoSEQ multiplex PCR, yet TCRdb's version contains in-frame clones alone and is incomplete. There are about 24,000 clones in the sample; around nine tenths occur only once, and approximately 30% lies in the top ten. The treatment is: preoperative locoregional IRX-2 cytokine immunotherapy. The specimen comprised tumor tissue, sampled after IRX-2 immunotherapy. These receptors were taken from a human donor with breast cancer.

V usage is TRBV5-5 and J usage is TRBJ2-2; no definite D call. Germline V gene lookup returns CDR1 SGHKS and CDR2 YYEKEE (reference sequence). Trimming stripped 4 bases from V and 3 bases from J, with 4 bases between. The length of the CDR3 is 12 residues. The CDR3 reads CASSRYTGELFF. Written as DNA, the CDR3 is TGTGCCAGCAGCCGATACACCGGGGAGCTGTTTTTT. Supplemented by reference TRBV5-5 and TRBJ2-2, the full variable domain reads DAGVTQSPTHLIKTRGQQVTLRCSPISGHKSVSWYQQVLGQGPQFIFQYYEKEERGRGNFPDRFSARQFPNYSSELNVNALLLGDSALYLCASSRYTGELFFGEGSRLTVL.

The chain couples TRBV7-2 to TRBJ2-1; D unclear. The length of the CDR3 is 13 residues. Deletions cut 5 bases from V and 3 bases from J, with 8 bases between. Germline V gene lookup returns CDR1 SGHTA and CDR2 FQGNSA. The CDR3 is CASSATYYNEQFF. CDR3 DNA sequence: TGTGCCAGCAGCGCCACTTACTACAATGAGCAGTTCTTC.

This clone was seen a single time. The chain employs TRBV27 and TRBJ2-7; D uncertain. The CDR3 covers 13 residues. CDR1 is MNHEY and CDR2 is SMNVEV in the germline V gene (reference sequence). Deletions cut 5 bases from V and 4 bases from J, with 12 bases between. The CDR3 is CASSLLLGYEQYF. The CDR3 DNA is TGTGCCAGCAGTCTCCTCCTTGGGTACGAGCAGTACTTC.

Details on this clone: One end of the junction varies from germline; a read error may be responsible. V and J are TRBV10-3 and TRBJ2-3; tentative D call: TRBD1 (6 bases). The CDR3 runs to 15 residues. In germline, CDR1 is ENHRY, CDR2 SYGVKD. This chain's CDR3 is CAIGDHSIQGDTQYF. The CDR3, as DNA: TGTGCCATCGGTGATCACTCCATACAGGGTGATACGCAGTATTTT.

The rearrangement uses TRBV4-2 and TRBJ2-7; 10 bases are shared with TRBD2. Germline V CDR1 and CDR2: LGHNA, YNFKEQ. This CDR3 region has 16 residues. The V gene end was trimmed by 0 bases and the J gene end by 4 bases; junction bases not matched to a gene: 6. CDR3 in DNA: TGTGCCAGCAGCCAAGAGGGGAGCGGGGGGGCGTACGAGCAGTACTTC. Translating it yields CASSQEGSGGAYEQYF.

The chain employs TRBV6-5 and TRBJ1-2; TRBD1 matches at 9 bases. The CDR3 sequence is 14 residues long. After removal of 0 bases from V and 4 bases from J, the junction contained 0 bases not matched to a gene. The V gene's germline CDR1 is MNHEY and CDR2 SVGAGI. The CDR3 DNA follows: TGTGCCAGCAGTTACTCGACAGGGGGCTATGGCTACACCTTC. Amino acid sequence: CASSYSTGGYGYTF.

V usage is TRBV5-1 and J usage is TRBJ2-3; 9 bases align to TRBD2. CDR1 is SGHRS, CDR2 YFSETQ, per germline. The CDR3 spans 15 residues. The V gene end was trimmed by 6 bases and the J gene end by 2 bases; junction bases not matched to a gene: 7. As DNA, the CDR3 is TGCGCCAGCACCCGACTAGCGGTGAACACAGATACGCAGTATTTT. Its protein product is CASTRLAVNTDTQYF.

CDR3: CASRSLVADTQYF. The CDR3 DNA sequence: TGTGCCAGCAGAAGTTTGGTCGCAGATACGCAGTATTTT. This chain connects TRBV6-5 to TRBJ2-3; no clear D. Germline CDR1 reads MNHEY; CDR2 reads SVGAGI. Trimming removed 6 bases at V and 4 bases at J, with 11 bases between. The CDR3 extends over 13 amino acids.

V and J are TRBV27 and TRBJ2-5, with 7 bases that match TRBD1. J lost 4 bases, V lost 6 bases, and 5 bases had no gene match. Germline V lookup: CDR1 MNHEY, CDR2 SMNVEV (reference sequence). The CDR3 loop spans 13 amino acids. CDR3 sequence (DNA): TGTGCCAGCAGCCGACAGGGTGGAGAGACCCAGTACTTC. Translating it yields CASSRQGGETQYF.

The chain carries TRBV5-1 and TRBJ1-4; D is possibly TRBD1 (5 bases). The V end lost 2 bases, the J end lost 3 bases, and 11 bases lay between the germline ends. Germline lookup yields CDR1 SGHRS and CDR2 YFSETQ. The CDR3 extends over 15 amino acids. In DNA form, the CDR3 reads TGCGCCAGCAGCTTCGCCCAGGGTTCTAATGAAAAACTGTTTTTT. It specifies CASSFAQGSNEKLFF.

J is TRBJ1-5 and V is TRBV19; D unclear. Germline assignment: CDR1 LNHDA and CDR2 SQIVND (reference sequence). CDR3 length: 14 residues. Trimming took 0 bases from V and 7 from J, leaving 10 bases between them. CDR3 region: CASSIDRIWQPQHF. DNA of the CDR3: TGTGCCAGTAGTATAGACCGTATTTGGCAGCCCCAGCATTTT.

The chain joins TRBV29-1 to TRBJ2-3; D perhaps matches TRBD1 (5 bases). Between the trimmed V and J ends, which lost 4 bases and 0 bases, there was a span of 8 bases. The length of the CDR3 is 13 residues. Germline lookup yields CDR1 SQVTM and CDR2 ANQGSEA. DNA of the CDR3: TGCAGCGTTGCAGGGTCTAGCACAGATACGCAGTATTTT. The encoded protein is CSVAGSSTDTQYF.

This chain joins TRBV2 and TRBJ1-5, with 9 bases aligning to TRBD1. V was pared by 1 base and J by 6 bases, with 7 bases of the junction left unmatched. Germline CDR1 is SNHLY and CDR2 is FYNNEI. The CDR3 extends over 16 amino acids. As DNA, the CDR3 is TGTGCCAGCAGTGAAGGACCGGGACAGGGCGGTCAGCCCCAGCATTTT. This sequence encodes CASSEGPGQGGQPQHF.

Here the CDR3 reads CASSLDRAYEQYF. CDR3 DNA: TGTGCCAGCTCACTCGACAGAGCCTACGAGCAGTACTTC. The rearrangement uses TRBV18 and TRBJ2-7, with D possibly matching TRBD1 (5 bases). The CDR3 spans 13 residues. Trimming stripped 4 bases from V and 2 bases from J, with 9 bases between. Germline V gene sequence: CDR1 KGHSH, CDR2 LQKENI. Using reference TRBV18 and TRBJ2-7 for the parts outside the CDR3, the full variable domain is NAGVMQNPRHLVRRRGQEARLRCSPMKGHSHVYWYRQLPEEGLKFMVYLQKENIIDESGMPKERFSAEFPKEGPSILRIQQVVRGDSAAYFCASSLDRAYEQYFGPGTRLTVT.

The J gene is TRBJ2-2, the V gene TRBV5-1; weak D call: TRBD1 (6 bases). Deletions cut 4 bases from V and 6 bases from J, with 10 bases between. The germline V gene encodes CDR1 SGHRS and CDR2 YFSETQ. The CDR3 spans 13 residues. The CDR3 nucleotides are TGCGCCAGCAGCCCTGAGGGGGCCGGGGAGCTGTTTTTT. Residues: CASSPEGAGELFF. The variable domain in full, completed from reference TRBV5-1 and TRBJ2-2, reads KAGVTQTPRYLIKTRGQQVTLSCSPISGHRSVSWYQQTPGQGLQFLFEYFSETQRNKGNFPGRFSGRQFSNSRSEMNVSTLELGDSALYLCASSPEGAGELFFGEGSRLTVL.

V usage is TRBV19 and J usage is TRBJ1-4; D is ambiguous. V was clipped by 5 bases and J by 7 bases, with 14 bases between them. The length of the CDR3 is 14 residues. Germline CDR1 and CDR2: LNHDA and SQIVND (reference sequence). CDR3 protein: CASSSTVWGEKLFF. DNA of the CDR3: TGTGCCAGTAGTTCGACCGTGTGGGGTGAAAAACTGTTTTTT.

This chain connects TRBV11-3 to TRBJ2-1, with 13 bases lining up with TRBD2. CDR3 length: 14 amino acids. V gave up 3 bases and J gave up 10 bases; unmatched junction bases: 3. CDR1 is SGHNT and CDR2 is YENEEA in the germline V gene. The CDR3 sequence is CASSFGLAGAEQFF. CDR3 in DNA: TGTGCCAGCAGCTTTGGACTAGCGGGGGCCGAGCAGTTCTTC.

This chain connects TRBV30 to TRBJ2-1; a possible D gene is TRBD2 (6 bases). This CDR3 comprises 13 residues. Germline V lookup: CDR1 GTSNPN, CDR2 SVGIG (reference sequence). With 4 bases removed from V and 14 bases from J, the gap between germline ends came to 21 bases. The CDR3 coding sequence is TGTGCCTGGATGGTTCTAGGGACTCCAGACGAGTTCTTC. Its protein is CAWMVLGTPDEFF.

The chain uses TRBV5-6 and TRBJ2-4, with D hard to call. The CDR3 loop spans 16 amino acids. The V and J ends lost 0 bases and 2 bases respectively, with 12 bases between them. CDR1 and CDR2 from the germline V gene are SGHDT and YYEEEE. The CDR3 sequence is CASSLEAAWTKNIQYF. For the CDR3, the DNA is TGTGCCAGCAGCTTGGAGGCAGCTTGGACCAAAAACATTCAGTACTTC. The complete variable domain, with remaining parts taken from reference TRBV5-6 and TRBJ2-4, reads DAGVTQSPTHLIKTRGQQVTLRCSPKSGHDTVSWYQQALGQGPQFIFQYYEEEERQRGNFPDRFSGHQFPNYSSELNVNALLLGDSALYLCASSLEAAWTKNIQYFGAGTRLSVL.

The chain joins TRBV5-8 to TRBJ1-3; the D gene is possibly TRBD1 (6 bases). The V end was cut by 4 bases, the J end by 1 base, with 18 bases between. This CDR3 has 17 residues. Germline values: CDR1 SGHTS, CDR2 YDEGEE. The CDR3 nucleotides are TGTGCCAGCAGCGACTCATCATTCGGACAGTCTGGAAACACCATATATTTT. Translating gives CASSDSSFGQSGNTIYF.

A single count supports this clone. The chain joins TRBV28 to TRBJ1-1; D is uncertain. Looked up from germline, CDR1 is MDHEN and CDR2 is SYDVKM. This CDR3 comprises 14 residues. V was cut by 8 bases and J by 1 base, with 14 bases left in between. The CDR3 DNA sequence: TGTGCCAGCCTTAGGGTCATGGGGAACACTGAAGCTTTCTTT. As protein: CASLRVMGNTEAFF.

V and J are TRBV5-6 and TRBJ2-3; the D gene is possibly TRBD2 (5 bases). Per the germline V gene, CDR1 is SGHDT and CDR2 is YYEEEE. CDR3 length: 16 residues. The V and J ends lost 3 bases and 1 base respectively, with 15 bases between them. The CDR3, as DNA: TGTGCCAGCAGCTACCCCTGGCCCGGGGGCACAGATACGCAGTATTTT. As protein: CASSYPWPGGTDTQYF.

The chain links TRBV5-6 to TRBJ1-5; TRBD1 might be the D (6 bases). Trimming removed 2 bases at V and 4 bases at J, with 13 bases between. The CDR3 contains 15 residues. Germline loops: CDR1 SGHDT, CDR2 YYEEEE. The CDR3 spells CASSLRSGVNQPQHF. The CDR3 nucleotides read TGTGCCAGCAGCTTACGATCAGGGGTGAATCAGCCCCAGCATTTT.

The V call is TRBV5-5, the J call TRBJ1-5; D uncertain. V lost 3 bases and J 7 bases, leaving 14 bases between the germline ends. Germline CDR1 reads SGHKS; CDR2 reads YYEKEE (reference sequence). This CDR3 spans 14 amino acids. The CDR3 here is CASSYASARQPQHF. The DNA of the CDR3 is TGTGCCAGCAGCTACGCGTCCGCGAGGCAGCCCCAGCATTTT.